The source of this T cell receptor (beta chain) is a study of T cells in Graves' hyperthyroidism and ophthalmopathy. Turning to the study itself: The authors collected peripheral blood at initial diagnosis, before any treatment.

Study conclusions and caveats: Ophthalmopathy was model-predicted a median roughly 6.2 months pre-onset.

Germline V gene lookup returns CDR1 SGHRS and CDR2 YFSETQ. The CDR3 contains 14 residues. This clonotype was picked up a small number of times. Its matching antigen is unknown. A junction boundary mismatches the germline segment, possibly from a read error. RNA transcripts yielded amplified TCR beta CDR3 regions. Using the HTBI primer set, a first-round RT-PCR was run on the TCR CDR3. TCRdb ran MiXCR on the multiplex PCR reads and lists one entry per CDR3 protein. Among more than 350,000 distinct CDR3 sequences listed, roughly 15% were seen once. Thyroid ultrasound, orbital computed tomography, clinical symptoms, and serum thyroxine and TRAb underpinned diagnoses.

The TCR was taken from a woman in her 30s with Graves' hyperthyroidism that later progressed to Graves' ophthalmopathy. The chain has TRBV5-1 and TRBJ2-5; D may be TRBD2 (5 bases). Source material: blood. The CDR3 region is CASSLDDYQKTQYF. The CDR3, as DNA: TGCGCCAGCAGCTTGGACGACTACCAAAAGACCCAGTACTTC.